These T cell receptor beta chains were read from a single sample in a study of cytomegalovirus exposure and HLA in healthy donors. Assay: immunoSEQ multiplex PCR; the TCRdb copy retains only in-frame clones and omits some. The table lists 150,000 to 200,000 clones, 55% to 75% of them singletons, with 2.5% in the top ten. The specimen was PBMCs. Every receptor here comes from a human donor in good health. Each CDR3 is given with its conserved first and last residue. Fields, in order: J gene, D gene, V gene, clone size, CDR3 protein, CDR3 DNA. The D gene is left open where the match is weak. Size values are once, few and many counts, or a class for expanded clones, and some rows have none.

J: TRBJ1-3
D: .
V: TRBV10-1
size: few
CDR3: CASSDSTEFSGNTIYF
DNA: TGCGCCAGCAGTGATTCGACAGAATTCTCTGGAAACACCATATATTTT

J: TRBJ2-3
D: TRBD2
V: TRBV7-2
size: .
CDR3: CASSTTSGHTDTQYF
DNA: TGTGCCAGCAGCACAACTAGCGGACACACAGATACGCAGTATTTT

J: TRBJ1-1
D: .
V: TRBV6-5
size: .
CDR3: CAVRLTVNTEAFF
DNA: TGTGCCGTGCGCTTGACAGTGAACACTGAAGCTTTCTTT

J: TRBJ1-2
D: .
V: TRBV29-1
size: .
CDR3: CSVGDVRGAEGYTF
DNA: TGCAGCGTCGGAGACGTCAGGGGAGCGGAGGGCTACACCTTC

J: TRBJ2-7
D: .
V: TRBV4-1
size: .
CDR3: CASSQTYSYEQYF
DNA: TGCGCCAGCAGCCAAACCTACTCCTACGAGCAGTACTTC

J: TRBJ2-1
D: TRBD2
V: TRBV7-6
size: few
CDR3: CASSLSSGGAREQFF
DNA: TGTGCCAGCAGCTTATCAAGCGGGGGGGCGCGTGAGCAGTTCTTC

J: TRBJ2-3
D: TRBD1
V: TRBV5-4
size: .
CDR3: CASSWDRAGDTQYF
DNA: TGTGCCAGCAGTTGGGACAGGGCGGGAGATACGCAGTATTTT

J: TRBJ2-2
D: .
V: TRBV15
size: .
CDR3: CATSREGPSRNTGELFF
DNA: TGTGCCACCAGCAGAGAGGGGCCCAGCCGGAACACCGGGGAGCTGTTTTTT

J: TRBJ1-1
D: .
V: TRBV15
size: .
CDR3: CATSRDPNSLNTEAFF
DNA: TGTGCCACCAGCAGAGATCCAAACAGTTTGAACACTGAAGCTTTCTTT

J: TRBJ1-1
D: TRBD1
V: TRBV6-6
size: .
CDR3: CASRPGTGGNTEAFF
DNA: TGTGCCAGCAGGCCCGGGACAGGAGGGAACACTGAAGCTTTCTTT

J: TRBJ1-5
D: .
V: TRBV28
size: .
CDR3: CASSLTGATKPQHF
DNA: TGTGCCAGCAGTTTAACTGGGGCAACCAAGCCCCAGCATTTT

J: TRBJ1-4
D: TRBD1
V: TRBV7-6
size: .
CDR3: CASSFRTGEDEKLFF
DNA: TGTGCCAGCAGCTTTCGGACAGGGGAGGATGAAAAACTGTTTTTT

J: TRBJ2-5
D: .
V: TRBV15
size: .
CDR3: CATSKSRREETQYF
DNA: TGTGCCACCAGCAAGTCGCGCAGGGAAGAGACCCAGTACTTC

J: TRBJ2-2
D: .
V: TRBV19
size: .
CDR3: CASSIMPGANGELFF
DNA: TGTGCCAGTAGTATCATGCCAGGGGCGAACGGGGAGCTGTTTTTT

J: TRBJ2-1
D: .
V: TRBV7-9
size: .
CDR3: CASSLELGPGVGQFF
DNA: TGTGCCAGCAGCTTAGAGCTCGGCCCAGGGGTAGGGCAGTTCTTC

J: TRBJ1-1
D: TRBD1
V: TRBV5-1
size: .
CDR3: CASSLDRGPYTEAFF
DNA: TGCGCCAGCAGCTTGGACAGGGGGCCTTACACTGAAGCTTTCTTT

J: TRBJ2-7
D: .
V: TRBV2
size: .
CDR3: CASRSRVAYEQYF
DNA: TGTGCCAGCAGATCCAGGGTGGCCTACGAGCAGTACTTC

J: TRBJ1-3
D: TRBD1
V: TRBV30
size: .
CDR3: CAWSPSTGSPGNTIYF
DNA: TGTGCCTGGAGTCCTTCGACAGGGAGCCCTGGAAACACCATATATTTT

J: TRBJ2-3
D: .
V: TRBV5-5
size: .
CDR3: CASSYVSTDTQYF
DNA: TGTGCCAGCAGCTATGTAAGCACTGATACGCAGTATTTT

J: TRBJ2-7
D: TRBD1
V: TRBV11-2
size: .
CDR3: CASSLMVPGTGSAYEQYF
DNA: TGTGCCAGCAGCTTAATGGTACCAGGGACAGGTTCAGCCTACGAGCAGTACTTC

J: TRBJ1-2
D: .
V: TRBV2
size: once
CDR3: CASSVRAPPTYGYTF
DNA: TGTGCCAGCAGTGTCAGGGCCCCCCCCACCTATGGCTACACCTTC

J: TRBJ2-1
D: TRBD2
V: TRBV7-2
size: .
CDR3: CASSPTGTSNEQFF
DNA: TGTGCCAGCAGCCCGACCGGGACTAGCAATGAGCAGTTCTTC

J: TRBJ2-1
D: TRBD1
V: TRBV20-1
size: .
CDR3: CSGQAQDEQFF
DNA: TGCTCCGGACAGGCCCAAGATGAGCAGTTCTTC

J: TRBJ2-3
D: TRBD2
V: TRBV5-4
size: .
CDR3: CASSNGLAATTSASQYF
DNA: TGTGCCAGCAGCAACGGACTAGCGGCAACCACGAGCGCTTCGCAGTATTTT

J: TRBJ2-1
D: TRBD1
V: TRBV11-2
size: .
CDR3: CASSLGQYNEQFF
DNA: TGTGCCAGCAGCCTGGGACAGTACAATGAGCAGTTCTTC

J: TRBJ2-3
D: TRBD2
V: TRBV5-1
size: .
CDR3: CASSSGLAGYHTDTQYF
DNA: TGCGCCAGCAGCTCGGGACTAGCGGGGTACCACACAGATACGCAGTATTTT

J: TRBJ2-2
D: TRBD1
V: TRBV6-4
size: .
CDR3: CASRTGSDIGELFF
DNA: TGTGCCAGCAGGACAGGGTCGGACATCGGGGAGCTGTTTTTT

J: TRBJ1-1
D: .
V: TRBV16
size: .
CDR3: CASSLLFRAEAFF
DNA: TGTGCCAGCAGCCTACTTTTCCGTGCTGAAGCTTTCTTT

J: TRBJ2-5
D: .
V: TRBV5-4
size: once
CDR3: CASRSGLQETQYF
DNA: TGTGCCAGCAGGAGTGGGCTTCAAGAGACCCAGTACTTC

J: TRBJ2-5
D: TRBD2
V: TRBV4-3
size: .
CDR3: CASSQESRGVQETQYF
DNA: TGCGCCAGCAGCCAAGAGTCGCGGGGGGTCCAAGAGACCCAGTACTTC

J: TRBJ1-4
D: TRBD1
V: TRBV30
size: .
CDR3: CAWRPGTAYEKLFF
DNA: TGTGCCTGGAGGCCGGGGACAGCGTATGAAAAACTGTTTTTT

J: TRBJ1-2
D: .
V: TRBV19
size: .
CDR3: CASSIQGLGYGYTF
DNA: TGTGCCAGTAGTATACAGGGGCTGGGCTATGGCTACACCTTC

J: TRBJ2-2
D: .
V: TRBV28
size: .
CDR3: CASTGDTGELFF
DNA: TGTGCCAGCACGGGGGACACCGGGGAGCTGTTTTTT

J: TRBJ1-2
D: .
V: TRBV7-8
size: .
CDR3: CASSPRTLGYGYTF
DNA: TGTGCCAGCAGCCCGCGGACACTGGGCTATGGCTACACCTTC

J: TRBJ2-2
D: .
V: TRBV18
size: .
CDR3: CASSPSETGELFF
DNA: TGTGCCAGCTCACCTTCTGAGACCGGGGAGCTGTTTTTT

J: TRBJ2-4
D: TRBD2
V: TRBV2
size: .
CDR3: CASSEASGGRGNIQYF
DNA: TGTGCCAGCAGTGAAGCTAGCGGGGGGAGGGGAAACATTCAGTACTTC

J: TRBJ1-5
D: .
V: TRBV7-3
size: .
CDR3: CASSSTRGQPQHF
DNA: TGTGCCAGCAGCTCCACGCGCGGTCAGCCCCAGCATTTT

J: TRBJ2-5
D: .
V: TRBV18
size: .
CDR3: CASSATRYQETQYF
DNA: TGTGCCAGCTCAGCGACACGGTACCAAGAGACCCAGTACTTC

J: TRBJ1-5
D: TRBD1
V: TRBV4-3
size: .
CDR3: CASSQEARGVNQPQHF
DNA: TGCGCCAGCAGCCAAGAAGCCAGGGGGGTTAATCAGCCCCAGCATTTT

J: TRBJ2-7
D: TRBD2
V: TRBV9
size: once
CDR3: CASSVALADYYEQYF
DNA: TGTGCCAGCAGCGTAGCACTAGCGGATTACTACGAGCAGTACTTC

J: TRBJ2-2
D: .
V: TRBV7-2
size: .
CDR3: CASSPFGELFF
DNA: TGTGCCAGCAGCCCATTCGGGGAGCTGTTTTTT

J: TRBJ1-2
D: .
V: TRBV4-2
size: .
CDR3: CASSQVATGVYGYTF
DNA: TGTGCCAGCAGCCAAGTAGCGACAGGCGTCTATGGCTACACCTTC

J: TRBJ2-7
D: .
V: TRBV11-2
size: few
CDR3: CASSSSYEQYF
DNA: TGTGCCAGCAGCTCCAGCTACGAGCAGTACTTC

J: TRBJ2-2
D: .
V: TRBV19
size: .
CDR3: CASSMFSGREKLFF
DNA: TGTGCCAGTAGTATGTTTTCGGGGAGAGAGAAGCTGTTTTTT

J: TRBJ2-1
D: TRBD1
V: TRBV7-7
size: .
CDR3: CASSPQTGNEQFF
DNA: TGTGCTAGCAGCCCTCAGACAGGGAATGAGCAGTTCTTC

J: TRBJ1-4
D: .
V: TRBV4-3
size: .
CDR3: CASSQDPPSGATNEKLFF
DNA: TGCGCCAGCAGCCAAGATCCCCCTAGCGGTGCAACTAATGAAAAACTGTTTTTT

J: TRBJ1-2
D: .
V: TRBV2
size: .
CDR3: CASSYPQGYGYTF
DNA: TGTGCCAGCAGTTATCCCCAGGGTTATGGCTACACCTTC

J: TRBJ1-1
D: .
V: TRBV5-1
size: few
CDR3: CASRPQGRNTEAFF
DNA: TGCGCCAGCAGGCCCCAGGGGAGGAACACTGAAGCTTTCTTT

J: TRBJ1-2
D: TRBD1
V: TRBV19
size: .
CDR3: CASTLGTGENYGYTF
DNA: TGTGCCAGTACCCTCGGGACAGGGGAGAACTATGGCTACACCTTC

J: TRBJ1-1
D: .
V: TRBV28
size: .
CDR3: CASLGGANTEAFF
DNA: TGTGCCAGCCTTGGAGGGGCGAACACTGAAGCTTTCTTT

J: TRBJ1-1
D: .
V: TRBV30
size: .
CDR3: CAWMSCPRPAEAFF
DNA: TGTGCCTGGATGTCCTGCCCGCGGCCGGCTGAAGCTTTCTTT